Listed here are 20 T cell receptor beta chains from one sample, sequenced in a study of T-cell reconstitution after alpha-beta-depleted transplantation in children. Using unique molecular identifiers, the investigators prepared the TCRbeta library. TCRdb passed the PCR reads through MiXCR, listing each CDR3 protein once. The sample yields about 610,000 distinct CDR3 sequences, about 11% seen once. Sample: PBMCs from the stem cell graft donor, taken from the stem cell graft. These receptors were obtained from a human donor who donated a stem cell graft to a child with acute myeloid leukemia.

The CDR3 nucleotides read TGTGCCAGCAGTTACCCCCCTTGGGGGGCTATCTACGAGCAGTACTTC. This gives the protein CASSYPPWGAIYEQYF. The chain joins TRBV6-2 or TRBV6-3 to TRBJ2-7; either TRBD1 or TRBD2 may supply D (6 bases each). The CDR3 runs to 16 residues. The germline V and J ends were trimmed by 2 bases and 3 bases, with 17 bases remaining between them. Germline-derived CDR1 and CDR2 are MNHEY and SVGEGT.

In this sample, this clonotype turned up a few times. The CDR3 DNA reads TGTGCCAGCAGCCAAGATATTTTGTCCAGGGGGTTCACTGAAGCTTTCTTT. This gives the protein CASSQDILSRGFTEAFF. The chain uses TRBV4-2 and TRBJ1-1, with 7 bases lining up with TRBD1. CDR3 size: 17 residues. Trimming cost V 0 bases and J 4 bases; bases outside gene matches: 11. The V gene's germline CDR1 is LGHNA and CDR2 YNFKEQ.

This clonotype occurred many times. One end of the junction fails to match germline, which may point to a read error. The chain carries TRBV10-3 and TRBJ1-2; D is uncertain. Germline CDR1 ENHRY, CDR2 SYGVKD. CDR3 length equals 12 residues. CDR3 protein: CAISGQIDGYTF. CDR3 in DNA: TGTGCCATCAGTGGGCAAATAGACGGCTATACCTTC.

The chain couples TRBV15 to TRBJ2-7; 14 nucleotides line up with TRBD2. Trimming removed 5 bases from V and 4 bases from J; junction bases left unmatched: 7. Germline-derived CDR1 and CDR2 are LNHNV and YYDKDF (reference sequence). The length of the CDR3 is 16 residues. The DNA of the CDR3 is TGTGCCACCAGCCCACCCGGGACTAGCGGGAGTTACGAGCAGTACTTC. Protein product: CATSPPGTSGSYEQYF.

This clonotype was seen repeatedly, ten times or more. The genes are TRBV4-2 and TRBJ2-3; D ambiguous. CDR1 and CDR2 from the germline V gene are LGHNA and YNFKEQ. The CDR3 is 13 amino acids. V lost 3 bases, J lost 4 bases, and 8 bases lay in between. As DNA, the CDR3 is TGTGCCAGCAGCCATTCTAGTCCAGATACGCAGTATTTT. As protein: CASSHSSPDTQYF.

Many counts were recorded for this clonotype. At one end the junction does not follow the germline gene, possibly because of a read error. The CDR3 loop is CSAGETGMNSPLHF. In nucleotides, the CDR3 is TGCAGTGCTGGAGAAACAGGGATGAATTCACCCCTCCACTTT. The rearrangement links TRBV20-1 to TRBJ1-6, with D perhaps matching TRBD1 (6 bases). There are 14 residues in the CDR3. In germline, CDR1 is DFQATT, CDR2 SNEGSKA (reference sequence).

This clonotype was observed a few times. V and J are TRBV20-1 and TRBJ2-2, with D unclear. The CDR3 length is 15 residues. The V gene lost 0 bases and the J gene lost 6 bases, with 14 bases spanning the gap. In germline, CDR1 is DFQATT, CDR2 SNEGSKA (reference sequence). The CDR3 here is CSARDPNRIPGELFF. The CDR3 DNA reads as TGCAGTGCTAGAGATCCCAATAGAATCCCCGGGGAGCTGTTTTTT.

This clonotype was picked up one time. This sequence joins TRBV20-1 and TRBJ2-3; D possibly corresponds to TRBD2 (5 bases). The germline V gene has CDR1 DFQATT and CDR2 SNEGSKA (reference sequence). The CDR3 is made up of 14 amino acids. The ends were cut back, 3 bases at V and 2 bases at J, with 12 bases in the middle. The CDR3 protein is CSASGVDVTDTQYF. CDR3 sequence (DNA): TGCAGTGCTAGCGGGGTCGATGTCACAGATACGCAGTATTTT.

In its sample, this clonotype was seen a few times. This rearrangement joins TRBV11-1 to TRBJ1-1, with 9 bases fitting TRBD1. CDR1 and CDR2 from the germline V gene are SGHAT and FQDESV (reference sequence). Trimming at V came to 4 bases and at J to 4 bases, leaving 16 bases not matched to a gene. There are 18 residues in the CDR3. CDR3 DNA sequence: TGTGCCAGCAGCTCCAGACCACAGGGGGCGCTGGGAGGCACTGAAGCTTTCTTT. Its translation is CASSSRPQGALGGTEAFF.

This clonotype was found a few times. The rearrangement joins TRBV5-1 to TRBJ2-2; 7 bases agree with TRBD2. This CDR3 comprises 16 residues. Germline CDR1 SGHRS, CDR2 YFSETQ. Trimming cost V 4 bases and J 0 bases; bases outside gene matches: 6. CDR3 sequence (DNA): TGCGCCAGCAGCCTAGCGGCTCGGACGAACACCGGGGAGCTGTTTTTT. Encoded protein: CASSLAARTNTGELFF.

This clonotype was seen only a few times. The V and J genes are TRBV5-1 and TRBJ2-2; D is unclear. Germline CDR1 reads SGHRS; CDR2 reads YFSETQ. The CDR3 covers 15 residues. V dropped 4 bases and J dropped 2 bases, with 12 bases sitting between them. As DNA, the CDR3 is TGCGCCAGCAGCGTGACTGCAGTTAACACCGGGGAGCTGTTTTTT. Translated, it gives CASSVTAVNTGELFF.

The gene calls are TRBV20-1 and TRBJ2-7, with 11 bases fitting TRBD2. V shed 7 bases, J shed 5 bases, and the junction held 10 bases outside the gene matches. The CDR3 is made up of 14 amino acids. Germline CDR1 reads DFQATT; CDR2 reads SNEGSKA (reference sequence). The CDR3 DNA is TGCAGTGTGGTAGCGGGAGGGCCTTTAAACGAGCAGTACTTC. Its translation is CSVVAGGPLNEQYF.

This clonotype occurred many times. The chain is built from TRBV24-1 and TRBJ2-2; unclear D gene. The germline V and J ends were trimmed by 2 bases and 1 base, with 13 bases remaining between them. Per the germline V gene, CDR1 is KGHDR and CDR2 is SFDVKD. CDR3 length: 17 amino acids. The CDR3 region has the DNA TGTGCCACCAGTGATTCGTACAGAGTAAGGAACACCGGGGAGCTGTTTTTT. It specifies CATSDSYRVRNTGELFF.

This clonotype has a count of ten or more. The gene calls are TRBV20-1 and TRBJ2-1, with TRBD2 matching 9 bases. Trimming took 6 bases from V and 9 from J; bases not matched to a gene: 3. CDR1 and CDR2 (germline): DFQATT, SNEGSKA (reference sequence). The CDR3 loop spans 11 amino acids. CDR3 residues: CSAGLATEQFF. The CDR3 DNA is TGCAGTGCAGGACTAGCGACTGAGCAGTTCTTC.

The chain couples TRBV20-1 to TRBJ2-4; 9 bases are shared with TRBD2. Germline V gives CDR1 DFQATT, CDR2 SNEGSKA (reference sequence). The J segment lost 2 bases and the V segment lost 0 bases, leaving 5 bases of the junction unmatched. This CDR3 has 16 residues. The CDR3 DNA follows: TGCAGTGCTAGAGATCCGACTAGCGGTTCCAAAAACATTCAGTACTTC. Translating gives CSARDPTSGSKNIQYF.

This clonotype appeared many times. The gene calls are TRBV3-1 and TRBJ2-5; TRBD2 is a possible D gene (5 bases). This CDR3 is built from 17 residues. The V end lost 3 bases, the J end lost 0 bases, and 17 bases lay between the germline ends. Germline-derived CDR1 and CDR2 are LGHDT and YNNKEL (reference sequence). The CDR3 reads CASSQVKRTVYQETQYF. The CDR3 nucleotides are TGTGCCAGCAGCCAGGTGAAGCGGACTGTCTACCAAGAGACCCAGTACTTC.

V gene TRBV3-1 combines with J gene TRBJ1-3, with D maybe TRBD1 (5 bases). Between the trimmed V and J ends, which lost 3 bases and 0 bases, there was a span of 12 bases. Per the germline V gene, CDR1 is LGHDT and CDR2 is YNNKEL (reference sequence). This CDR3 contains 16 residues. CDR3 sequence reads: CASSQATAYSGNTIYF. CDR3 in DNA: TGTGCCAGCAGCCAGGCGACAGCCTACTCTGGAAACACCATATATTTT.

The chain carries TRBV4-3 and TRBJ1-1, with no clear D. V lost 0 bases and J 2 bases, leaving 10 bases between the germline ends. Germline V CDR1 and CDR2: LGHNA, YSLEER. CDR3 size: 15 residues. The CDR3 nucleotides are TGCGCCAGCAGCCAAGATGGGATATATAACACTGAAGCTTTCTTT. Protein product: CASSQDGIYNTEAFF.

This clonotype was picked up many times. This chain uses TRBV20-1 with TRBJ2-4; D perhaps matches TRBD1 (5 bases). Germline CDR1 and CDR2: DFQATT and SNEGSKA (reference sequence). The CDR3 has 14 residues. Trimming cost V 3 bases and J 2 bases, with 11 bases left between them. CDR3 DNA: TGCAGTGCTAGGCGGCAGGGCCCCAAAAACATTCAGTACTTC. The encoded protein is CSARRQGPKNIQYF.

This clonotype has just a few counts. The chain has TRBV15 and TRBJ2-3; D unresolved. Germline-derived CDR1 and CDR2 are LNHNV and YYDKDF (reference sequence). This CDR3 has 15 amino acids. Trimming cost V 1 base and J 1 base, with 9 bases left between them. This CDR3 is CATSRVPIRTDTQYF. The CDR3 DNA follows: TGTGCCACCAGCAGAGTTCCCATTCGCACAGATACGCAGTATTTT.